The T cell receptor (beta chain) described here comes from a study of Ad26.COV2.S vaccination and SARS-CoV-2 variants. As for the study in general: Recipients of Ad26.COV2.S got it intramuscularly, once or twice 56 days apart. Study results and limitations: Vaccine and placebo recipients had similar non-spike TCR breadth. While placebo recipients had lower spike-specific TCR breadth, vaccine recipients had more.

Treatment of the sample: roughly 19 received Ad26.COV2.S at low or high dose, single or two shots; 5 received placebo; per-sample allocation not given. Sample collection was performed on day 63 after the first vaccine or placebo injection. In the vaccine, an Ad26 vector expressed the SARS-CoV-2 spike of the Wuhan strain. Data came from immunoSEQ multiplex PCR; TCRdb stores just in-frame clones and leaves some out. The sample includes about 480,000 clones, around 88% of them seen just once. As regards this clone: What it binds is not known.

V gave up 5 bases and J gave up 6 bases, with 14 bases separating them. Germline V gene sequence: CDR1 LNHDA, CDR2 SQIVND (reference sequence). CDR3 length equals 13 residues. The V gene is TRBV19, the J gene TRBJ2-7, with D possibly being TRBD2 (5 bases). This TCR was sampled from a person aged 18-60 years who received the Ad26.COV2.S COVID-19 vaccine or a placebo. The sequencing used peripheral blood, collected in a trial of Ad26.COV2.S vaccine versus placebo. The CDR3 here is CASSGGSLFEQYF. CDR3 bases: TGTGCCAGTAGTGGTGGGAGCCTTTTCGAGCAGTACTTC.